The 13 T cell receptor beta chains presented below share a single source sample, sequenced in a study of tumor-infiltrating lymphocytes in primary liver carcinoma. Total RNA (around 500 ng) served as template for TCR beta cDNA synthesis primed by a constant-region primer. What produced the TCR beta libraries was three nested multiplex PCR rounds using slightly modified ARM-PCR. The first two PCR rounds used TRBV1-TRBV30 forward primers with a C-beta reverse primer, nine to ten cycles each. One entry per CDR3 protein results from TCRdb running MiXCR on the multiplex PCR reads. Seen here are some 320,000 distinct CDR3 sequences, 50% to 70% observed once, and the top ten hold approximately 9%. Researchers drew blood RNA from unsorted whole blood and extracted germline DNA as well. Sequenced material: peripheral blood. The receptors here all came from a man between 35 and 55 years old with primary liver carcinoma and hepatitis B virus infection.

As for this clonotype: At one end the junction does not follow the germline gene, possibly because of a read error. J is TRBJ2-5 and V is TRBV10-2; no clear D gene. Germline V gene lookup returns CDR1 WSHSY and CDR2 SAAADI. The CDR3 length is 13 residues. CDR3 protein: CASSERYQEIQYF. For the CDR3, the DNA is TGTGCCAGCAGTGAAAGGTACCAAGAGATCCAGTACTTC.

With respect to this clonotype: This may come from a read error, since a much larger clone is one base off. CDR3 protein: CASSDIGQGSNEQFF. CDR3 nucleotide sequence: TGTGCCAGCAGTGACATCGGACAGGGCAGCAATGAGCAGTTCTTC. This chain uses TRBV6-1 with TRBJ2-1; 8 bases are a match to TRBD1. V lost 3 bases, J lost 6 bases, and 7 bases stayed unmatched. CDR3 length: 15 residues. Germline lookup yields CDR1 MNHNS and CDR2 SASEGT.

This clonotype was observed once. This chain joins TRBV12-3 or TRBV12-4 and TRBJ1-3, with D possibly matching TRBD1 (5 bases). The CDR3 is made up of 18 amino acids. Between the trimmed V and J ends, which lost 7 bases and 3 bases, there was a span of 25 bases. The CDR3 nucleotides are TGTGCCAGCACCCCCCTCCGGGACGGAGGTCACTATGGAAACACCATATATTTT. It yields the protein CASTPLRDGGHYGNTIYF.

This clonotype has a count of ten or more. CDR3 loop: CASSLWDGYEQYF. The CDR3 nucleotides read TGTGCCAGCAGCTTATGGGACGGCTACGAGCAGTACTTC. The chain is built from TRBV11-3 and TRBJ2-7; D is tentatively TRBD1 or TRBD2 (5 bases each). The V end was cut by 2 bases, the J end by 3 bases, with 8 bases between. The CDR3 runs to 13 residues. Germline V gene data show CDR1 as SGHNT and CDR2 as YENEEA.

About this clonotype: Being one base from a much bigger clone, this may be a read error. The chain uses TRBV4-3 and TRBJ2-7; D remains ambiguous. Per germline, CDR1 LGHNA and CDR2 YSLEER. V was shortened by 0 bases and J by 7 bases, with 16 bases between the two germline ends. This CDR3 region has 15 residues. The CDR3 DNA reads TGCGCCAGCAGCCAAGATCGAGGTGGCTTTGGAGAGCAGTACTTC. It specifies CASSQDRGGFGEQYF.

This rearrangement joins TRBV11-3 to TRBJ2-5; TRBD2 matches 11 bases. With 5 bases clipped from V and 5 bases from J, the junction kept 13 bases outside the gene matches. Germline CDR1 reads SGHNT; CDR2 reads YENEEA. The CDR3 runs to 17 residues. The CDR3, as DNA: TGTGCCAGCAGCCTTGGTACTAGCGGGAGTCCTTTGGAGACCCAGTACTTC. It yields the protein CASSLGTSGSPLETQYF.

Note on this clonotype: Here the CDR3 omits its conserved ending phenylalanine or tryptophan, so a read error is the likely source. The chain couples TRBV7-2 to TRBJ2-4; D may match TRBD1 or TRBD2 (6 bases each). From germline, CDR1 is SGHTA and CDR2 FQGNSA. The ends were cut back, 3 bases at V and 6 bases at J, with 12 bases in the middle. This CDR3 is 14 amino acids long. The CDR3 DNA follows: TGTGCCAGCAGCTTGGGGGGCGGGGTAAACATTCAGTACGTC. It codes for CASSLGGGVNIQYV.

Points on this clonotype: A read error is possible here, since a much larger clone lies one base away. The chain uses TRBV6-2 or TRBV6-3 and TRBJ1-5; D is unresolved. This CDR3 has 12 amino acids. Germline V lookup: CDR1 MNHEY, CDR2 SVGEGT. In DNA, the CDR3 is TGTGTCAGCAGTGCGATCAATCAGCCCCAGCATTTT. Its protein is CVSSAINQPQHF.

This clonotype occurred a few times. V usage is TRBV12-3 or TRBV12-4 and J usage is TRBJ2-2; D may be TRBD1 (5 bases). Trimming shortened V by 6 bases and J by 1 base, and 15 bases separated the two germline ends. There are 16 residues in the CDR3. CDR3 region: CASSPPGAENTGELFF. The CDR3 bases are TGTGCCAGCAGCCCGCCTGGGGCGGAGAACACCGGGGAGCTGTTTTTT.

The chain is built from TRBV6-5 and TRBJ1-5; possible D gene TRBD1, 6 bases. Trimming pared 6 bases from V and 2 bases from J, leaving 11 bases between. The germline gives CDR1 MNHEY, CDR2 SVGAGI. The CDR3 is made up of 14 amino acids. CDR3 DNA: TGTGCCAGCAGATACAGGGAAGGCAATCAGCCCCAGCATTTT. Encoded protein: CASRYREGNQPQHF.

The CDR3 reads CASRERLAVEGAQYF. The CDR3, as DNA: TGTGCCAGTCGGGAGAGACTAGCGGTCGAAGGGGCGCAGTATTTT. V and J are TRBV6-1 and TRBJ2-3, with TRBD2 matching over 9 bases. Trimming at V came to 9 bases and at J to 10 bases, leaving 17 bases not matched to a gene. Germline V lookup: CDR1 MNHNS, CDR2 SASEGT. This CDR3 comprises 15 residues.

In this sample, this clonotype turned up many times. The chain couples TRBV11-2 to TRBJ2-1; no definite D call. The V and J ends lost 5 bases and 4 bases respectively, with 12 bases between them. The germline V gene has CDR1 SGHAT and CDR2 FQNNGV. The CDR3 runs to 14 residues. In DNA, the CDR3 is TGTGCCAGCAGCCCGCGGACCACTTACAATGAGCAGTTCTTC. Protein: CASSPRTTYNEQFF.

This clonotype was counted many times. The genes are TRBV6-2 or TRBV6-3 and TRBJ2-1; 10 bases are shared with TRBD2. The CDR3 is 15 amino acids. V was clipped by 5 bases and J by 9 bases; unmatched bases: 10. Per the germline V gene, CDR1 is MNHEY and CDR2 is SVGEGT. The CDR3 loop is CASSQSGGGSGEQFF. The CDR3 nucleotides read TGTGCCAGCAGTCAGAGCGGGGGGGGGTCTGGTGAGCAGTTCTTC.